The TCR beta chain described here comes from a study of response to subunit inactivated influenza vaccine. To note about this clonotype: What it binds is not known.

Regarding the study as a whole: Few additional T cells are recruited per seasonal influenza vaccination, authors suggested.

The CDR3 spans 14 residues. Germline CDR1 and CDR2: DFQATT and SNEGSKA (reference sequence). Trimming cost V 1 base and J 4 bases, with 13 bases left between them. TCRdb reprocessed the RT-PCR reads via MiXCR and lists one record per CDR3 protein. The data contain hundreds of thousands of distinct CDR3 sequences, approximately 14% of them singletons. The sequence came from a man aged 50 to 59 who received an inactivated influenza vaccine. The sequenced sample was PBMCs from blood, obtained 11 to 12 days after vaccination. The V and J genes are TRBV20-1 and TRBJ1-2; perhaps TRBD1 as D (5 bases). For the CDR3, the DNA is TGCAGTGCTAGAGGACTGACAGTAGGCTATGGCTACACCTTC. It specifies CSARGLTVGYGYTF.